Sequencing of this T cell receptor (beta chain) was carried out in a study of control samples from healthy donors and cancer patients. Data came from immunoSEQ multiplex PCR; TCRdb stores just in-frame clones and leaves some out. The profile shows around 52,000 clones, around 93% of them singletons. The CDR3 totals 15 residues. The V gene lost 3 bases and the J gene lost 5 bases, with 16 bases spanning the gap. Germline loops: CDR1 LNHDA, CDR2 SQIVND (reference sequence). The V call is TRBV19, the J call TRBJ2-5; D may be TRBD1 or TRBD2 (5 bases each). The TCR originated in a man aged 25 to 40 with colorectal cancer. Sample: PBMCs. DNA for the CDR3: TGTGCCAGTAGTATCTATGAGGGGCGCGCGGAGACCCAGTACTTC. Its protein is CASSIYEGRAETQYF.